This T cell receptor beta chain was sequenced in a study of a mutant IDH1 vaccine in newly diagnosed glioma. About the study: The treated group averaged approximately 42 years old and was roughly 60% male, approximately 38% female. Patients previously underwent radiotherapy, temozolomide, or both, and most underwent both.

Documented time point: baseline, week 1 (first vaccination visit). Treatment of the sample: pre-vaccination baseline after standard-of-care therapy. This table comes from immunoSEQ multiplex PCR, and its TCRdb copy is limited to in-frame clones, with some not included. Among tens of thousands of clones listed, about 83% were seen once. Trimming removed 3 bases from V and 0 bases from J, with 11 bases in between. This CDR3 has 15 amino acids. Germline CDR1 is SNHLY and CDR2 is FYNNEI. The source of this sequence is a woman aged 45 to 65 with glioma. This chain uses TRBV2 with TRBJ1-1; D not resolved. The sample in question was PBMCs, obtained from a glioma patient treated with radiotherapy, temozolomide or both. The chain's CDR3 is CASSDSPGMNTEAFF. The DNA for the CDR3 is TGTGCCAGCAGTGACAGCCCGGGAATGAACACTGAAGCTTTCTTT.